A single T cell receptor beta chain is shown here with its context. The entry originates in a study of cytomegalovirus exposure and HLA in healthy donors. The ends were cut back, 5 bases at V and 11 bases at J, with 16 bases in the middle. The CDR3 is 13 residues long. CDR1 and CDR2 (germline): LGHNT, FRNRAP. It was with 60 Vbeta and 13 Jbeta primers that the PCR ran. Produced via immunoSEQ multiplex PCR; TCRdb's table is partial and in-frame only. The table records 250,000 or so clones, around 90% of them present only once. Specimen: PBMCs. V is TRBV12-5 and J is TRBJ1-5; D possibly corresponds to TRBD1 (5 bases). The receptor comes from a girl aged 2 to 10 in good health and CMV-seronegative. CDR3 sequence (DNA): TGTGCTAGTGGTCTAGACAGCGAATCAGCCCAGCATTTT. This encodes CASGLDSESAQHF.